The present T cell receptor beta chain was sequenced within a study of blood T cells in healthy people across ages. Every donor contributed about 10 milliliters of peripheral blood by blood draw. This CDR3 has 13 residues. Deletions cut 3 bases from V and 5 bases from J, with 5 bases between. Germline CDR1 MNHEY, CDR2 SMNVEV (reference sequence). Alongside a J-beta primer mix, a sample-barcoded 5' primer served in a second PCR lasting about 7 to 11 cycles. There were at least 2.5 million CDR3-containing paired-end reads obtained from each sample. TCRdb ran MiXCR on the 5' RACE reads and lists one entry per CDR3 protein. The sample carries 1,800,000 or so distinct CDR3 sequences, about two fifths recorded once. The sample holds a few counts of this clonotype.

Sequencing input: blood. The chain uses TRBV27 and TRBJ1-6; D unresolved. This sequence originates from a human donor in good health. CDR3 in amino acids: CASSFADNSPLHF. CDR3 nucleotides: TGTGCCAGCAGTTTTGCAGATAATTCACCCCTCCACTTT.